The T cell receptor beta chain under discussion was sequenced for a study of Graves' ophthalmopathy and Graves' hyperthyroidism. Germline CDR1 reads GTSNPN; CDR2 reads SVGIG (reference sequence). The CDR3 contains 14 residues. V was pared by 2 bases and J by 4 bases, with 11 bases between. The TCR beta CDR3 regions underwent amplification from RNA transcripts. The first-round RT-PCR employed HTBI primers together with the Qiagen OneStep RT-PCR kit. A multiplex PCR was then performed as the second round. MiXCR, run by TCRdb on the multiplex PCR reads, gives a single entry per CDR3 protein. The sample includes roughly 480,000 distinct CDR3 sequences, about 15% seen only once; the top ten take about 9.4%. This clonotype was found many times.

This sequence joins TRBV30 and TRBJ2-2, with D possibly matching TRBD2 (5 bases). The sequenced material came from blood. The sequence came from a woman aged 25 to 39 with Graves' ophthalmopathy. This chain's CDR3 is CAWSIPGSTGELFF. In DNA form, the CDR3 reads TGTGCCTGGAGTATTCCGGGGAGCACCGGGGAGCTGTTTTTT.